The rows below give T cell receptor beta chains drawn from one sample of a study of T cells in Graves' hyperthyroidism and ophthalmopathy. One entry per CDR3 protein results from TCRdb running MiXCR on the multiplex PCR reads. Of over 500,000 distinct CDR3 sequences detected, 15% to 20% appear once; the ten largest clones hold approximately 16%. The source material was blood. These receptors all come from a woman aged 18 to 35 with Graves' ophthalmopathy. The CDR3 runs from the conserved cysteine through the conserved F or W. Each record gives: V gene, D gene, J gene, clone size, CDR3 DNA, CDR3 protein. A D gene is named only where the DNA matches it firmly. The size entry is marked missing in some rows and otherwise reads once, few, many or a size class.

TRBV29-1	TRBD1	TRBJ2-6	NA	TGCAGCGTTGAAGTTCCCGGACAGGGGGCGCAAGGGGCCAACGTCCTGACTTTC	CSVEVPGQGAQGANVLTF
TRBV5-1	NA	TRBJ1-1	NA	TGCGCCAGCAGCCGACGGGGGGCGCTGAACACTGAAGCTTTCTTT	CASSRRGALNTEAFF
TRBV19	NA	TRBJ1-1	NA	TGTGCCAGTAGTATCTCAGAAGACTTGAACACTGAAGCTTTCTTT	CASSISEDLNTEAFF
TRBV7-9	TRBD1	TRBJ1-2	NA	TGTGCCAGCAGCTTAAGGGACAGGGATTCCTATGGCTACACCTTC	CASSLRDRDSYGYTF
TRBV6-1	TRBD1	TRBJ1-4	NA	TGTGCCAGCAGTCCAGACAGGGCAACTAATGAAAAACTGTTTTTT	CASSPDRATNEKLFF
TRBV18	NA	TRBJ1-5	NA	TGTGCCAGCCGGACAGTCGTTAATCAGCCCCAGCATTTT	CASRTVVNQPQHF
TRBV9	NA	TRBJ2-1	NA	TGTGCCAGCAGCGTTAATGAGGAGGGGGGCCCCTACAATGAGCAGTTCTTC	CASSVNEEGGPYNEQFF
TRBV12-3/TRBV12-4	TRBD1	TRBJ1-5	many	TGTGCCAGCAGTCCCTATCAGGGGGATGGCAATCAGCCCCAGCATTTT	CASSPYQGDGNQPQHF
TRBV20-1	TRBD2	TRBJ2-3	once	TGCAGTGCTCCGAGGACTAGCGGGGGCAACACAGATACGCAGTATTTT	CSAPRTSGGNTDTQYF
TRBV27	NA	TRBJ2-7	few	TGTGCCAGCAGTCCATGGACCAACTCCCACTTCTTCGAGCAGTACTTC	CASSPWTNSHFFEQYF
TRBV30	NA	TRBJ1-5	many	TGTGCCTGGAGTGTCTCAGAGGAGCCCCAGCATTTT	CAWSVSEEPQHF
TRBV7-9	TRBD1	TRBJ2-2	many	TGTGCCAGCAGCTTCGGGACAGGGGACACCGGGGAGCTGTTTTTT	CASSFGTGDTGELFF
TRBV12-3/TRBV12-4	NA	TRBJ2-7	NA	TGTGCCAGCAGACTTAGTGACGGTACCTACGAGCAGTACTTC	CASRLSDGTYEQYF
TRBV6-6	NA	TRBJ2-3	NA	TGTGCCAGCAGTTACTCCAGGTCCCCAGATACGCAGTATTTT	CASSYSRSPDTQYF
TRBV12-5	TRBD1	TRBJ1-2	few	TGTGCTAGTGGTTTGACGTCCGGGACAGGGTTTTCTAACTATGGCTACACCTTC	CASGLTSGTGFSNYGYTF
TRBV5-8	NA	TRBJ1-1	many	TGTGCCAGCAGATCCCGGGTCCAAAACACTGAAGCTTTCTTT	CASRSRVQNTEAFF
TRBV11-2	NA	TRBJ2-5	many	TGTGCCAGCAGCTTAGCGACAGAAAACTTCGAAGAGACCCAGTACTTC	CASSLATENFEETQYF
TRBV6-1	TRBD1	TRBJ2-7	many	TGTGCCAGCACCCGGACAGGGGGCAACGAGCAGTACTTC	CASTRTGGNEQYF
TRBV3-1	NA	TRBJ1-2	many	TGTGCCAGCAGCCAGGGGCCAAATCCTAACTATGGCTACACCTTC	CASSQGPNPNYGYTF
TRBV28	NA	TRBJ2-1	NA	TGTGCCAGCAGTTCACCGACGGGGAGAGGCTCCTACAATGAGCAGTTCTTC	CASSSPTGRGSYNEQFF
TRBV7-9	NA	TRBJ2-1	many	TGTGCCAGCAGCGCGGGACAGCACTCCTACAATGAGCAGTTCTTC	CASSAGQHSYNEQFF
TRBV7-9	NA	TRBJ2-3	NA	TGTGCCAGCAGCCCCGTGGCCACAGATACGCAGTATTTT	CASSPVATDTQYF
TRBV7-9	NA	TRBJ2-3	few	TGTGCCAGCAGCCAGGACTTCAATGTGCAGTATTTT	CASSQDFNVQYF
TRBV27	NA	TRBJ1-2	many	TGTGCCAGCAGTTTCGTTCCCCGCCTCTATGGCTACACCTTC	CASSFVPRLYGYTF
TRBV10-2	TRBD1	TRBJ1-4	few	TGCGCCAGCAGAGGACAGGCTCAGGGGACTAATGAAAAACTGTTTTTT	CASRGQAQGTNEKLFF
TRBV12-5	TRBD2	TRBJ2-1	few	TGTGCTAGTGGTTTTTCCCCTAGCGGGGTCGTTAGTGAGCAGTTCTTC	CASGFSPSGVVSEQFF
TRBV28	NA	TRBJ1-1	many	TGTGCCAGCAGTTCCAGGGAAGACACTGAAGCTTTCTTT	CASSSREDTEAFF
TRBV19	TRBD1	TRBJ2-1	few	TGTGCCAGTAGCAGAGTACAGGGGGTGGGCTACAATGAGCAGTTCTTC	CASSRVQGVGYNEQFF
TRBV28	TRBD1	TRBJ1-2	NA	TGTGCCAGTACCCTTCCCCGCTCGACAGGGACTTATGGCTACACCTTC	CASTLPRSTGTYGYTF
TRBV27	NA	TRBJ2-7	many	TGTGCCAGCAGTCCAGCTTCAGGGTACGAGCAGTACTTC	CASSPASGYEQYF
TRBV20-1	NA	TRBJ2-7	many	TGCAGTGCTAGAGGAGCAAGGTCCTCCTACGAGCAGTACTTC	CSARGARSSYEQYF
TRBV4-1	TRBD1	TRBJ2-7	NA	TGCGCCAGCAGCCGGGCTACAGGGGGCGCGGCGTACGAGCAGTACTTC	CASSRATGGAAYEQYF
TRBV6-2/TRBV6-3	TRBD1	TRBJ1-1	NA	TGTGCCAGCAGTTGGGACAGGGGAGCCTTTGAAGCTTTCTTT	CASSWDRGAFEAFF
TRBV12-5	NA	TRBJ2-1	NA	TGTGCTAGGAGCAGGGCGCGCAATGAGCAGTTCTTC	CARSRARNEQFF
TRBV5-1	TRBD1	TRBJ1-1	NA	TGCGCCAGCAGATTGGGGGGGACAGGGGCCCTGAACACTGAAGCTTTCTTT	CASRLGGTGALNTEAFF
TRBV27	NA	TRBJ1-3	many	TGTGCCAGCAGTTTATATCCATTCCGATCTGGAAACACCATATATTTT	CASSLYPFRSGNTIYF
TRBV25-1	TRBD2	TRBJ2-3	few	TGTGCCACCCCGGGGGGGCCAGATACGCAGTATTTT	CATPGGPDTQYF
TRBV10-3	TRBD2	TRBJ2-2	many	TGTGCCATCAGTCAGGGGATAGCGGGATCCGGGGAGCTGTTTTTT	CAISQGIAGSGELFF
TRBV7-9	NA	TRBJ1-1	many	TGTGCCAGCAGCTTAGCGGCAGAGCTTGAAGCTTTCTTT	CASSLAAELEAFF
TRBV5-6	TRBD2	TRBJ2-1	NA	TGTGCCAGCAGCCCCCTTAGCGGGGGGGACTACAATGAGCAGTTCTTC	CASSPLSGGDYNEQFF
TRBV7-8	TRBD1	TRBJ2-1	NA	TGTGCCAGCAGCCCCCCGGACAGGGAACCCAATGAGCAGTTCTTC	CASSPPDREPNEQFF
TRBV30	NA	TRBJ2-3	many	TGTGCCTGTATGACCGAGGTTTGGGCAGATACGCAGTATTTT	CACMTEVWADTQYF
TRBV7-2	NA	TRBJ1-4	NA	TGTGCCAGCAGCTTAGGATTTAATGAAAAACTGTTTTTT	CASSLGFNEKLFF